Listed below are T cell receptor beta chains from one sample, sequenced in a study of shared clonotypes between healthy human individuals. The repertoire was sequenced with immunoSEQ multiplex PCR; TCRdb's copy has only in-frame clones and lacks some. The repertoire includes over a million clones, around 78% of them detected once, and around 0.6% sits in the top ten. Input material: memory CD4+ T cells from PBMCs. The receptors shown here come from a man younger than 35 in good health. Some clones in this sample may be carry-over from other donors' samples. Each CDR3 is given with its conserved first and last residue. A D gene is named only where the DNA matches it firmly. Where a row states a size, it is once, few, many or the class of an expanded clone; other rows omit it.

d_call: -; j_call: TRBJ2-7; v_call: TRBV19; clone_size: -; cdr3_aa: CASSIRSIDFYEQYF; cdr3_nt: TGTGCCAGTAGTATCAGGTCCATAGACTTCTACGAGCAGTACTTC
d_call: -; j_call: TRBJ2-2; v_call: TRBV18; clone_size: -; cdr3_aa: CASSPQPTGNTGELFF; cdr3_nt: TGTGCCAGCTCACCACAACCGACAGGAAACACCGGGGAGCTGTTTTTT
d_call: -; j_call: TRBJ1-2; v_call: TRBV10-3; clone_size: -; cdr3_aa: CAISGGENYGYTF; cdr3_nt: TGTGCCATCAGTGGCGGGGAAAACTATGGCTACACCTTC
d_call: -; j_call: TRBJ1-2; v_call: TRBV18; clone_size: few; cdr3_aa: CASSPGQKDYGYTF; cdr3_nt: TGTGCCAGCTCACCCGGGCAGAAAGACTATGGCTACACCTTC
d_call: TRBD2; j_call: TRBJ2-7; v_call: TRBV4-2; clone_size: -; cdr3_aa: CASSQDNGKVTSGNYEQYF; cdr3_nt: TGTGCCAGCAGCCAAGATAACGGTAAGGTGACTAGCGGGAACTACGAGCAGTACTTC
d_call: -; j_call: TRBJ2-1; v_call: TRBV9; clone_size: -; cdr3_aa: CASSEYGSPYNEQFF; cdr3_nt: TGTGCCAGCAGCGAATACGGGAGCCCCTACAATGAGCAGTTCTTC
d_call: -; j_call: TRBJ1-2; v_call: TRBV30; clone_size: once; cdr3_aa: CAWSGDLPGYGYTF; cdr3_nt: TGTGCCTGGAGTGGGGACCTCCCGGGGTATGGCTACACCTTC
d_call: -; j_call: TRBJ1-3; v_call: TRBV5-1; clone_size: -; cdr3_aa: CASRESGNTIYF; cdr3_nt: TGCGCCAGCAGGGAGAGTGGAAACACCATATATTTT
d_call: TRBD1; j_call: TRBJ2-2; v_call: TRBV5-1; clone_size: -; cdr3_aa: CASSLDRGLPGELFF; cdr3_nt: TGCGCCAGCAGCCTCGACAGGGGCCTCCCCGGGGAGCTGTTTTTT
d_call: -; j_call: TRBJ2-5; v_call: TRBV6-6; clone_size: few; cdr3_aa: CASYQRGETQYF; cdr3_nt: TGTGCCAGTTATCAGAGGGGAGAGACCCAGTACTTC
d_call: TRBD1; j_call: TRBJ2-1; v_call: TRBV7-3; clone_size: -; cdr3_aa: CASSLGQGYNEQFF; cdr3_nt: TGTGCCAGCAGCTTGGGACAGGGCTACAATGAGCAGTTCTTC
d_call: -; j_call: TRBJ1-1; v_call: TRBV6-5; clone_size: -; cdr3_aa: CASSYSGTINTEAFF; cdr3_nt: TGTGCCAGCAGTTACTCCGGGACAATTAACACTGAAGCTTTCTTT
d_call: TRBD1; j_call: TRBJ1-2; v_call: TRBV2; clone_size: -; cdr3_aa: CASSVEGQGAPNPF; cdr3_nt: TGTGCCAGCAGTGTAGAGGGACAGGGGGCTCCTAACCCCTTC
d_call: -; j_call: TRBJ2-1; v_call: TRBV6-7; clone_size: -; cdr3_aa: CAGAIQGKLDTRNEQFF; cdr3_nt: TGTGCCGGGGCTATTCAGGGGAAACTGGATACGAGGAATGAGCAGTTCTTC
d_call: -; j_call: TRBJ2-6; v_call: TRBV5-1; clone_size: -; cdr3_aa: CASRLTGLSGANVLTF; cdr3_nt: TGCGCCAGCAGATTGACAGGCCTCTCTGGGGCCAACGTCCTGACTTTC
d_call: -; j_call: TRBJ2-7; v_call: TRBV9; clone_size: -; cdr3_aa: CASSPSREIYEQYF; cdr3_nt: TGTGCCAGCAGCCCTTCTAGGGAGATCTACGAGCAGTACTTC
d_call: TRBD2; j_call: TRBJ2-7; v_call: TRBV5-1; clone_size: once; cdr3_aa: CASSLAPSGMTYEQYF; cdr3_nt: TGCGCCAGCAGCTTGGCCCCTAGCGGGATGACCTACGAGCAGTACTTC
d_call: -; j_call: TRBJ2-5; v_call: TRBV9; clone_size: -; cdr3_aa: CASSVGDYQETQYF; cdr3_nt: TGTGCCAGCAGCGTAGGAGATTACCAAGAGACCCAGTACTTC
d_call: TRBD1; j_call: TRBJ1-4; v_call: TRBV2; clone_size: few; cdr3_aa: CASGGTASNEKLFF; cdr3_nt: TGTGCCAGCGGAGGGACAGCATCAAATGAAAAACTGTTTTTT
d_call: -; j_call: TRBJ2-1; v_call: TRBV14; clone_size: many; cdr3_aa: CASTERANYNEQFF; cdr3_nt: TGTGCCAGCACAGAGCGGGCGAACTACAATGAGCAGTTCTTC
d_call: -; j_call: TRBJ1-3; v_call: TRBV5-6; clone_size: -; cdr3_aa: CASSLDRSRNTIYF; cdr3_nt: TGTGCCAGCAGCTTGGACAGGTCCCGAAACACCATATATTTT
d_call: TRBD2; j_call: TRBJ2-2; v_call: TRBV19; clone_size: -; cdr3_aa: CASSIHAGGRGTGELFF; cdr3_nt: TGTGCCAGTAGTATTCATGCGGGAGGTCGGGGGACCGGGGAGCTGTTTTTT